The 8 T cell receptor beta chains listed next were all sequenced from one sample in a study of shared clonotypes between healthy human individuals. The method was immunoSEQ multiplex PCR; TCRdb's version includes in-frame clones alone and lacks a portion of them. The sample yields around 980,000 clones, 75% to 85% seen once. Source material: memory CD4+ T cells from PBMCs. Noted subset: CD45RA-negative fraction. Receptors were obtained from a man between 18 and 29 years old in good health. Some clones in this sample may be carry-over from other donors' samples.

Turning to this clone: The junction shows a germline mismatch at one end, possibly a read error. This rearrangement joins TRBV20-1 to TRBJ2-7, with D possibly TRBD2 on 6 matching bases. CDR1 and CDR2 (germline): DFQATT, SNEGSKA (reference sequence). This CDR3 has 11 amino acids. The chain's CDR3 is CSARGPGDSRF. CDR3 nucleotide sequence: TGCAGTGCTAGAGGCCCCGGGGACTCTCGCTTC.

This clone was counted once. The sample holds other DNA sequences that translate to the same CDR3. V usage is TRBV6-1 and J usage is TRBJ1-5, with 9 bases lining up with TRBD1. The germline V gene has CDR1 MNHNS and CDR2 SASEGT. The ends lost 7 bases at V and 7 bases at J; junction bases unmatched: 8. CDR3 length: 14 amino acids. CDR3 coding DNA: TGTGCCAGCAATGCCCCGACAGGGGGACAGCCCCAGCATTTT. Translation: CASNAPTGGQPQHF.

The CDR3 bases are TGTGCCAGCAGTACGGGACAGGACGTGGTTGATACGCAGTATTTT. Encoded protein: CASSTGQDVVDTQYF. This rearrangement joins TRBV28 to TRBJ2-3, with TRBD1 identical over 8 bases. In germline, CDR1 is MDHEN, CDR2 SYDVKM. With 5 bases clipped from V and 6 bases from J, the junction kept 10 bases outside the gene matches. CDR3 size: 15 residues.

The chain recombines TRBV7-2 with TRBJ2-1, with a weak D call TRBD2 (6 bases). Trimming left V 5 bases short and J 6 bases short, with 11 bases between. The CDR3 totals 13 residues. The germline V gene has CDR1 SGHTA and CDR2 FQGNSA. CDR3 sequence: CASSGGTTNEQFF. CDR3 bases: TGTGCCAGCAGCGGCGGGACCACCAATGAGCAGTTCTTC.

This clone showed up many times. This chain uses TRBV7-3 with TRBJ2-1; D unclear. V dropped 2 bases and J dropped 5 bases, with 10 bases sitting between them. Germline V gene lookup returns CDR1 SGHTA and CDR2 FQGTGA. CDR3 size: 14 residues. In DNA form, the CDR3 reads TGTGCCAGCAGCTTAGGCTTGGGTCACAATGAGCAGTTCTTC. Translating it yields CASSLGLGHNEQFF.

This clone was seen at least ten times. V is TRBV5-1 and J is TRBJ1-2; the match to TRBD1 covers 9 bases. The ends lost 5 bases at V and 3 bases at J; junction bases unmatched: 5. The CDR3 consists of 14 residues. Germline V gene lookup returns CDR1 SGHRS and CDR2 YFSETQ. CDR3 loop: CASRVTGGDYGYTF. Written as DNA, the CDR3 is TGCGCCAGCAGGGTTACAGGGGGCGACTATGGCTACACCTTC.

V is TRBV5-1 and J is TRBJ2-3, with TRBD1 as a possible D gene (6 bases). V lost 4 bases, J lost 0 bases, and 18 bases lay in between. Looked up from germline, CDR1 is SGHRS and CDR2 is YFSETQ. The CDR3 contains 17 residues. The CDR3 reads CASSLTLLGASTDTQYF. The CDR3 DNA reads TGCGCCAGCAGCCTCACCCTTTTGGGGGCTAGCACAGATACGCAGTATTTT. The variable domain in full, completed from reference TRBV5-1 and TRBJ2-3, reads KAGVTQTPRYLIKTRGQQVTLSCSPISGHRSVSWYQQTPGQGLQFLFEYFSETQRNKGNFPGRFSGRQFSNSRSEMNVSTLELGDSALYLCASSLTLLGASTDTQYFGPGTRLTVL.

This chain connects TRBV5-1 to TRBJ2-5; the match to TRBD2 covers 7 bases. Trimming cost V 4 bases and J 1 base; bases outside gene matches: 10. The CDR3 has 16 amino acids. Germline CDR1 SGHRS, CDR2 YFSETQ. CDR3 DNA: TGCGCCAGCAGCCCCGGGGGGACTACCCCCCAAGAGACCCAGTACTTC. It specifies CASSPGGTTPQETQYF.